The present T cell receptor beta chain was sequenced within a study of spatial heterogeneity in lung cancer. Time point described: sample taken at primary tumor resection. Tumor, nontumor lung or frozen PBMC supplied whole RNA, sequenced without sorting. The donors were 65 to 85 patients with non-small cell lung cancer that was early-stage and untreated. Germline V gene lookup returns CDR1 ENHRY and CDR2 SYGVKD. CDR3 length: 13 amino acids. Trimming removed 6 bases at V and 4 bases at J, with 12 bases between. TCR cDNA molecules were tagged individually, and each one carried a unique molecular identifier. MiXCR, applied by TCRdb to the 5' RACE reads, yields one record per CDR3 protein. The data show about 85,000 distinct CDR3 sequences, under 25% seen once. This clonotype was detected a few times.

The rearrangement uses TRBV10-3 and TRBJ1-1; TRBD1 might be the D (6 bases). The sequence was obtained from a male donor with early-stage non-small cell lung cancer. The material sequenced was PBMCs, taken at surgery. The CDR3 DNA sequence: TGTGCCATCAGCTACGAAGGGGGCACTGAAGCTTTCTTT. It translates to CAISYEGGTEAFF.